These T cell receptor beta chains were read from a single sample in a study of blood T cells in healthy people across ages. TCRdb re-called the 5' RACE reads with MiXCR, one entry per CDR3 protein. The table records fewer than 600,000 distinct CDR3 sequences, roughly a quarter of them present only once. These data also featured in a second study, about T cells of mothers and their children.

Sequenced material: blood. The receptors stem from a boy aged 2 to 9 in good health. Both conserved end residues are part of each CDR3. A D gene is named only where the DNA matches it firmly. Rows may omit the clone size; those that give it use once, few, many or a size class.

V gene: TRBV5-1
D gene: NA
clone size: NA
J gene: TRBJ1-4
CDR3 protein: CASSLVGKYRNEKLFF
CDR3 DNA: TGCGCCAGCAGCTTGGTAGGAAAGTACCGTAATGAAAAACTGTTTTTT

V gene: TRBV4-3
D gene: TRBD2
clone size: NA
J gene: TRBJ2-1
CDR3 protein: CASSQEQAGGYNEQFF
CDR3 DNA: TGCGCCAGCAGCCAAGAACAAGCGGGAGGGTACAATGAGCAGTTCTTC

V gene: TRBV3-1
D gene: TRBD1
clone size: NA
J gene: TRBJ2-7
CDR3 protein: CASSPGTGHPSEQYF
CDR3 DNA: TGTGCCAGCAGCCCCGGGACAGGGCATCCTAGCGAGCAGTACTTC

V gene: TRBV7-9
D gene: NA
clone size: NA
J gene: TRBJ2-7
CDR3 protein: CASSLTPTVPYEQYF
CDR3 DNA: TGTGCCAGCAGCTTAACCCCAACAGTCCCCTACGAGCAGTACTTC

V gene: TRBV5-1
D gene: NA
clone size: NA
J gene: TRBJ2-1
CDR3 protein: CASSFGQPYNEQFF
CDR3 DNA: TGCGCCAGCAGCTTCGGACAGCCCTACAATGAGCAGTTCTTC

V gene: TRBV5-1
D gene: NA
clone size: NA
J gene: TRBJ2-7
CDR3 protein: CASSPEGDYEQYF
CDR3 DNA: TGCGCCAGCAGCCCCGAAGGTGACTACGAGCAGTACTTC

V gene: TRBV20-1
D gene: NA
clone size: few
J gene: TRBJ2-7
CDR3 protein: CSAAGTSYEQYF
CDR3 DNA: TGCAGTGCCGCCGGGACCTCCTACGAGCAGTACTTC

V gene: TRBV12-3/TRBV12-4
D gene: TRBD1
clone size: NA
J gene: TRBJ2-5
CDR3 protein: CASTLGDRVEETQYF
CDR3 DNA: TGTGCCAGCACCCTAGGGGACAGGGTCGAAGAGACCCAGTACTTC

V gene: TRBV4-1
D gene: NA
clone size: few
J gene: TRBJ1-1
CDR3 protein: CASSPVSQGGAFF
CDR3 DNA: TGCGCCAGCAGTCCGGTTTCTCAGGGTGGAGCTTTCTTT

V gene: TRBV10-3
D gene: NA
clone size: few
J gene: TRBJ2-2
CDR3 protein: CAISESQNRNTGELFF
CDR3 DNA: TGTGCCATCAGTGAGTCGCAGAACCGGAACACCGGGGAGCTGTTTTTT

V gene: TRBV12-3/TRBV12-4
D gene: NA
clone size: few
J gene: TRBJ1-3
CDR3 protein: CASRQTDYSGNTIYF
CDR3 DNA: TGTGCCAGCAGACAAACAGACTACTCTGGAAACACCATATATTTT

V gene: TRBV2
D gene: NA
clone size: few
J gene: TRBJ1-2
CDR3 protein: CANSSPLGYTF
CDR3 DNA: TGTGCCAACTCGTCCCCGCTCGGCTACACCTTC

V gene: TRBV29-1
D gene: NA
clone size: few
J gene: TRBJ2-7
CDR3 protein: CSVERTGGYEQYF
CDR3 DNA: TGCAGCGTTGAGAGGACAGGAGGGTACGAGCAGTACTTC

V gene: TRBV27
D gene: NA
clone size: NA
J gene: TRBJ1-2
CDR3 protein: CASSPYPGTVYGYTF
CDR3 DNA: TGTGCCAGCAGTCCTTATCCGGGGACGGTCTATGGCTACACCTTC

V gene: TRBV6-2/TRBV6-3
D gene: NA
clone size: few
J gene: TRBJ2-7
CDR3 protein: CASSYPDSYEQYF
CDR3 DNA: TGTGCCAGCAGTTACCCGGACTCCTACGAGCAGTACTTC

V gene: TRBV7-9
D gene: TRBD2
clone size: few
J gene: TRBJ2-7
CDR3 protein: CASSPPGLAGVEQYF
CDR3 DNA: TGTGCCAGCAGCCCACCGGGACTAGCGGGAGTCGAGCAGTACTTC

V gene: TRBV5-1
D gene: TRBD1
clone size: NA
J gene: TRBJ1-1
CDR3 protein: CASSLTPGQGNTEAFF
CDR3 DNA: TGCGCCAGCAGCTTGACTCCGGGACAGGGGAACACTGAAGCTTTCTTT

V gene: TRBV7-6
D gene: TRBD2
clone size: few
J gene: TRBJ2-7
CDR3 protein: CASSLDPGSSGYEQYF
CDR3 DNA: TGTGCCAGCAGCTTAGACCCGGGCTCTAGCGGCTACGAGCAGTACTTC

V gene: TRBV20-1
D gene: NA
clone size: NA
J gene: TRBJ2-7
CDR3 protein: CSARGVVSYEQYF
CDR3 DNA: TGCAGTGCTAGAGGGGTAGTTAGCTACGAGCAGTACTTC

V gene: TRBV6-1
D gene: NA
clone size: few
J gene: TRBJ1-2
CDR3 protein: CASTGWEKDYGYTF
CDR3 DNA: TGTGCCAGTACAGGGTGGGAGAAGGACTATGGCTACACCTTC

V gene: TRBV15
D gene: TRBD1
clone size: few
J gene: TRBJ2-7
CDR3 protein: CATSSRQGFNEQYF
CDR3 DNA: TGTGCCACCAGCAGCCGACAGGGTTTCAACGAGCAGTACTTC

V gene: TRBV18
D gene: NA
clone size: NA
J gene: TRBJ1-5
CDR3 protein: CASSPGPTGSAQPQHF
CDR3 DNA: TGTGCCAGCTCACCCGGCCCTACAGGGTCGGCACAGCCCCAGCATTTT

V gene: TRBV7-6
D gene: NA
clone size: NA
J gene: TRBJ1-4
CDR3 protein: CASSLGYKGMKEKLFF
CDR3 DNA: TGTGCCAGCAGCTTAGGATACAAGGGGATGAAGGAAAAACTGTTTTTT

V gene: TRBV7-3
D gene: TRBD2
clone size: NA
J gene: TRBJ2-1
CDR3 protein: CASSFESGGLNEQFF
CDR3 DNA: TGTGCCAGCAGCTTTGAGAGCGGGGGGCTAAATGAGCAGTTCTTC

V gene: TRBV27
D gene: NA
clone size: NA
J gene: TRBJ2-2
CDR3 protein: CASSSLPNTGELFF
CDR3 DNA: TGTGCCAGCAGTTCATTACCGAACACCGGGGAGCTGTTTTTT

V gene: TRBV9
D gene: NA
clone size: few
J gene: TRBJ1-2
CDR3 protein: CASSVAPGISYGYTF
CDR3 DNA: TGTGCCAGCAGCGTAGCTCCCGGAATTAGCTATGGCTACACCTTC

V gene: TRBV30
D gene: NA
clone size: NA
J gene: TRBJ1-1
CDR3 protein: CACPTGLNTEAFF
CDR3 DNA: TGTGCCTGTCCGACCGGTCTGAACACTGAAGCTTTCTTT

V gene: TRBV27
D gene: NA
clone size: few
J gene: TRBJ1-2
CDR3 protein: CASSFGQYYGYTF
CDR3 DNA: TGTGCCAGCAGTTTTGGACAGTACTATGGCTACACCTTC

V gene: TRBV11-2
D gene: TRBD2
clone size: few
J gene: TRBJ2-5
CDR3 protein: CASSGGLAQARTQYF
CDR3 DNA: TGTGCCAGCAGCGGCGGACTAGCCCAGGCGAGGACCCAGTACTTC